Listed here are 29 T cell receptor beta chains from one sample, sequenced in a study of cytomegalovirus exposure and HLA in healthy donors. PCR involved 60 Vbeta and 13 Jbeta primers. This table comes from immunoSEQ multiplex PCR, and its TCRdb copy is limited to in-frame clones, with some not included. The sample consists of roughly 65,000 clones, just under 80% of them appearing once. The sequencing input was PBMCs. Receptors were obtained from a woman in her twenties or thirties in good health and CMV-seronegative.

The V gene is TRBV5-4, the J gene TRBJ2-7; 8 nucleotides match TRBD2. CDR3 length: 19 amino acids. V gave up 7 bases and J gave up 1 base; unmatched junction bases: 22. Germline V gives CDR1 SGHNT, CDR2 YYREEE (reference sequence). The CDR3: CASHKRKGKAGDLSYEQYF. In DNA, the CDR3 is TGTGCCAGCCACAAGAGAAAAGGTAAAGCGGGGGATTTATCCTACGAGCAGTACTTC.

The V and J genes are TRBV7-8 and TRBJ1-1; D perhaps matches TRBD1 (5 bases). V was trimmed by 1 base and J by 4 bases, leaving 16 bases between them. This CDR3 spans 16 amino acids. The germline V gene has CDR1 SGHVS and CDR2 FQNEAQ. This CDR3 is CASSLGVVRGTTEAFF. CDR3 DNA: TGTGCCAGCAGCTTAGGGGTTGTAAGGGGTACCACTGAAGCTTTCTTT. Drawing the rest from reference TRBV7-8 and TRBJ1-1, the complete variable domain is GAGVSQSPRYKVAKRGQDVALRCDPISGHVSLFWYQQALGQGPEFLTYFQNEAQLDKSGLPSDRFFAERPEGSVSTLKIQRTQQEDSAVYLCASSLGVVRGTTEAFFGQGTRLTVV.

This chain uses TRBV7-2 with TRBJ1-5; unclear D gene. This CDR3 has 16 amino acids. Germline V CDR1 and CDR2: SGHTA, FQGNSA. V was shortened by 1 base and J by 1 base, with 11 bases between the two germline ends. The chain's CDR3 is CASSLEEGDSNQPQHF. CDR3 DNA: TGTGCCAGCAGCTTAGAAGAGGGTGACAGCAATCAGCCCCAGCATTTT.

This chain links TRBV6-5 with TRBJ1-3; 12 nucleotides align to TRBD1. This CDR3 is 15 amino acids long. From germline, CDR1 is MNHEY and CDR2 SVGAGI. V lost 10 bases to trimming and J lost 1 base; unmatched junction nucleotides: 5. CDR3 amino acids: CATGTGGASGNTIYF. CDR3 in DNA: TGTGCCACGGGGACAGGGGGCGCATCTGGAAACACCATATATTTT.

This clone was observed a single time. This rearrangement joins TRBV5-1 to TRBJ2-7, with D perhaps TRBD1 (6 bases). V lost 0 bases and J 5 bases, leaving 12 bases between the germline ends. This CDR3 is 14 amino acids long. Germline CDR1 SGHRS, CDR2 YFSETQ. This CDR3 is CASSLDGRGDEQYF. CDR3 nucleotide sequence: TGCGCCAGCAGCTTGGATGGCAGGGGAGACGAGCAGTACTTC.

This chain connects TRBV30 to TRBJ2-3, with D unresolved. Trimming shortened V by 3 bases and J by 0 bases, and 13 bases separated the two germline ends. This CDR3 has 15 amino acids. Germline V CDR1 and CDR2: GTSNPN, SVGIG (reference sequence). CDR3 region: CAWRRLPDSTDTQYF. CDR3 DNA: TGTGCCTGGAGGCGGCTCCCAGACAGCACAGATACGCAGTATTTT.

The chain combines TRBV9 with TRBJ1-1, with 8 bases fitting TRBD1. Trimming cost V 5 bases and J 5 bases; bases outside gene matches: 8. The CDR3 consists of 14 residues. Germline V lookup: CDR1 SGDLS, CDR2 YYNGEE. This chain's CDR3 is CASRGITGGTEAFF. The CDR3 region has the DNA TGTGCCAGCAGAGGAATTACAGGGGGGACTGAAGCTTTCTTT.

This clone was detected once. The chain combines TRBV9 with TRBJ2-7; a possible D gene is TRBD1 (6 bases). V lost 4 bases and J lost 5, with 16 bases in between. The CDR3 has 14 amino acids. Germline V gene lookup returns CDR1 SGDLS and CDR2 YYNGEE. The CDR3 reads CASSPRQVNDEQYF. As DNA, the CDR3 is TGTGCCAGCAGCCCCCGACAGGTGAATGACGAGCAGTACTTC.

The chain couples TRBV10-2 to TRBJ1-1; D remains ambiguous. The V and J ends lost 9 bases and 1 base respectively, with 12 bases between them. Per germline, CDR1 WSHSY and CDR2 SAAADI. This CDR3 comprises 13 residues. The DNA for the CDR3 is TGCGCCAGTCGGGAGGTCGCGAACACTGAAGCTTTCTTT. Translation: CASREVANTEAFF.

The CDR3 here is CAWREGVAKNIQYF. The DNA for the CDR3 is TGTGCCTGGAGAGAGGGGGTGGCCAAAAACATTCAGTACTTC. The chain recombines TRBV30 with TRBJ2-4, with D possibly TRBD1 on 6 matching bases. CDR1 and CDR2 (germline): GTSNPN, SVGIG (reference sequence). V shed 3 bases and J shed 1 base, with 10 bases lying between them. The CDR3 spans 14 residues.

This clone was counted a few times. This CDR3 is CASRKDNIREKLFF. Here the CDR3 DNA reads TGTGCCAGCAGGAAGGACAACATTCGGGAAAAACTGTTTTTT. V gene TRBV6-1 combines with J gene TRBJ1-4; the D gene is possibly TRBD1 (5 bases). The CDR3 consists of 14 residues. Trimming left V 6 bases short and J 8 bases short, with 16 bases between. CDR1 is MNHNS, CDR2 SASEGT, per germline.

The rearrangement uses TRBV5-1 and TRBJ1-1; D remains ambiguous. Germline V gene sequence: CDR1 SGHRS, CDR2 YFSETQ. This CDR3 contains 11 residues. With 5 bases removed from V and 8 bases from J, the gap between germline ends came to 10 bases. The chain's CDR3 is CASREQTEAFF. For the CDR3, the DNA is TGCGCCAGCAGGGAACAGACCGAAGCTTTCTTT.

The V call is TRBV28, the J call TRBJ1-2; D gene ambiguous. Trimming shortened V by 11 bases and J by 0 bases, and 10 bases separated the two germline ends. CDR1 and CDR2 from the germline V gene are MDHEN and SYDVKM. The CDR3 contains 12 residues. This CDR3 is CAGATANYGYTF. The DNA for the CDR3 is TGTGCCGGCGCAACAGCTAACTATGGCTACACCTTC.

A single count supports this clone. The chain carries TRBV29-1 and TRBJ2-5, with a weak D call TRBD2 (6 bases). V was trimmed by 4 bases and J by 3 bases, leaving 12 bases between them. Germline loops: CDR1 SQVTM, CDR2 ANQGSEA. The CDR3 extends over 13 amino acids. The CDR3 nucleotides read TGCAGCGTTGTTGGAGGGGTAAAAGAGACCCAGTACTTC. It yields the protein CSVVGGVKETQYF. The full variable domain, its missing parts supplied by reference TRBV29-1 and TRBJ2-5, is SAVISQKPSRDICQRGTSLTIQCQVDSQVTMMFWYRQQPGQSLTLIATANQGSEATYESGFVIDKFPISRPNLTFSTLTVSNMSPEDSSIYLCSVVGGVKETQYFGPGTRLLVL.

This clone was found a few times. The rearrangement uses TRBV6-1 and TRBJ1-1; D gene unclear. The ends were cut back, 5 bases at V and 7 bases at J, with 14 bases in the middle. There are 13 residues in the CDR3. The germline V gene encodes CDR1 MNHNS and CDR2 SASEGT. The CDR3 sequence is CASSREGGFEAFF. The CDR3 nucleotides read TGTGCCAGCAGTCGTGAGGGAGGGTTTGAAGCTTTCTTT.

The V call is TRBV28, the J call TRBJ2-1, with TRBD2 matching over 7 bases. CDR1 and CDR2 from the germline V gene are MDHEN and SYDVKM. The CDR3 is 14 residues long. V gave up 5 bases and J gave up 7 bases; unmatched junction bases: 8. DNA for the CDR3: TGTGCCAGCAGTACACCCTCACTAGCGAATGAGCAGTTCTTC. It translates to CASSTPSLANEQFF.

This CDR3 is CASSLGGYEQYF. The CDR3 nucleotides are TGTGCCAGCAGTTTAGGGGGTTACGAGCAGTACTTC. The gene calls are TRBV25-1 and TRBJ2-7; D might be TRBD1 (6 bases). The V end lost 5 bases, the J end lost 4 bases, and 9 bases lay between the germline ends. CDR1 and CDR2 from the germline V gene are MGHDK and SYGVNS. This CDR3 is 12 amino acids long.

The V and J genes are TRBV5-1 and TRBJ2-7; 9 nucleotides match TRBD1. V lost 4 bases to trimming and J lost 1 base; unmatched junction nucleotides: 6. Germline loops: CDR1 SGHRS, CDR2 YFSETQ. The length of the CDR3 is 15 residues. The CDR3 protein is CASSTGQGRSYEQYF. CDR3 coding DNA: TGCGCCAGCAGCACCGGACAGGGGAGATCCTACGAGCAGTACTTC.

The chain links TRBV10-3 to TRBJ2-7, with TRBD1 identical over 7 bases. The CDR3 consists of 13 residues. J was trimmed by 1 base and V by 4 bases; bases with no gene match: 1. In germline, CDR1 is ENHRY, CDR2 SYGVKD. This chain's CDR3 is CAISAQGSYEQYF. CDR3 sequence (DNA): TGTGCCATCAGTGCACAGGGGTCCTACGAGCAGTACTTC.

The chain uses TRBV7-2 and TRBJ1-4; 7 bases are shared with TRBD1. V shed 0 bases, J shed 10 bases, and the junction held 14 bases outside the gene matches. The germline V gene has CDR1 SGHTA and CDR2 FQGNSA. The CDR3 covers 17 residues. The CDR3 reads CASSLAGRGGGFLKLFF. CDR3 in DNA: TGTGCCAGCAGCTTAGCGGGCCGAGGGGGCGGGTTTCTAAAACTGTTTTTT.

The chain uses TRBV28 and TRBJ1-2; 11 nucleotides align to TRBD1. The V and J ends lost 6 bases and 7 bases, in that order; junction bases with no gene match: 7. The germline CDR1 and CDR2 sequences are MDHEN and SYDVKM. The CDR3 contains 14 residues. The CDR3 is CASSSGQGAGGYTF. CDR3 nucleotides: TGTGCCAGCAGCTCCGGACAGGGGGCAGGTGGCTACACCTTC.

V is TRBV30 and J is TRBJ2-1, with 12 bases fitting TRBD2. The CDR3 is made up of 15 amino acids. Germline CDR1 GTSNPN, CDR2 SVGIG (reference sequence). V lost 1 base to trimming and J lost 10 bases; unmatched junction nucleotides: 8. CDR3 region: CAWSGLAGGYWEQFF. The CDR3 DNA reads TGTGCCTGGAGTGGGCTAGCGGGGGGGTACTGGGAGCAGTTCTTC.

V usage is TRBV10-2 and J usage is TRBJ1-4, with D unclear. CDR1 WSHSY and CDR2 SAAADI come from the germline V gene. The CDR3 runs to 14 residues. V was cut by 0 bases and J by 9 bases, with 11 bases left in between. The CDR3 nucleotides read TGCGCCAGCAGTGAGTCAAGTTGGACTCAAAAACTGTTTTTT. Encoded protein: CASSESSWTQKLFF.

This rearrangement joins TRBV4-1 to TRBJ2-3; weak D call: TRBD2 (6 bases). V lost 2 bases and J 2 bases, leaving 14 bases between the germline ends. Germline values: CDR1 MGHRA, CDR2 YSYEKL. The CDR3 totals 16 residues. The CDR3 DNA is TGCGCCAGCAGCCAATCCTCGGGGGAGATCACAGATACGCAGTATTTT. It specifies CASSQSSGEITDTQYF.

The genes are TRBV6-6 and TRBJ2-3; 12 bases are shared with TRBD1. The V gene end was trimmed by 7 bases and the J gene end by 5 bases; junction bases not matched to a gene: 10. Germline CDR1 is MNHNY and CDR2 is SVGAGI (reference sequence). The CDR3 totals 16 residues. The CDR3 spells CASINRDRGPVDTQYF. In DNA form, the CDR3 reads TGTGCCAGCATTAACCGGGACAGGGGGCCGGTAGATACGCAGTATTTT.

The gene calls are TRBV7-9 and TRBJ2-3, with 8 bases aligning to TRBD2. CDR3 length: 15 residues. Germline CDR1 is SEHNR and CDR2 is FQNEAQ (reference sequence). Germline trimming cut 3 bases from V and 4 bases from J; bases unmatched to any gene: 6. This CDR3 is CASSFPGLGADTQYF. CDR3 bases: TGTGCCAGCAGCTTTCCGGGACTAGGAGCAGATACGCAGTATTTT.

This chain uses TRBV30 with TRBJ1-4; 7 bases line up with TRBD1. This CDR3 spans 14 amino acids. Germline V gene lookup returns CDR1 GTSNPN and CDR2 SVGIG (reference sequence). The V segment lost 3 bases and the J segment 6 bases; nucleotides outside the gene matches: 7. CDR3 loop: CAWSPGGTDEKLFF. The CDR3 DNA reads as TGTGCCTGGAGCCCAGGGGGGACGGATGAAAAACTGTTTTTT.

This clone was seen only a few times. The chain uses TRBV4-2 and TRBJ2-7; 8 positions match TRBD2. The germline V gene encodes CDR1 LGHNA and CDR2 YNFKEQ. This CDR3 is 18 amino acids long. V lost 1 base and J lost 1; bases outside the gene matches: 12. CDR3 coding DNA: TGTGCCAGCAGCCAAGGGCAAATAGTAGCGGGGACGTCCTACGAGCAGTACTTC. It specifies CASSQGQIVAGTSYEQYF.

J is TRBJ1-1 and V is TRBV25-1; D call uncertain. The V end lost 5 bases, the J end lost 6 bases, and 13 bases lay between the germline ends. Germline assignment: CDR1 MGHDK and CDR2 SYGVNS. The CDR3 runs 13 residues. The CDR3 sequence is CASSLALSAEAFF. The CDR3 DNA follows: TGTGCCAGCAGTTTAGCCCTATCGGCTGAAGCTTTCTTT.